Sequencing of this T cell receptor beta chain was carried out in a study of CD8 T cells in ankylosing spondylitis. Study-wide findings and caveats: A motif in TCR beta, a set of about eight highly homologous variants, appeared characteristic of ankylosing spondylitis blood.

Germline loops: CDR1 MNHEY, CDR2 SVGEGT. The CDR3 spans 15 residues. Trimming stripped 4 bases from V and 8 bases from J, with 18 bases between. This clonotype has ten or more counts. Its antigen is not identified. 5'-RACE, quantitative and with molecular barcodes, yielded the TCR beta libraries. TCRdb processed the 5' RACE reads anew with MiXCR; each CDR3 protein has one entry. The data show around 150,000 distinct CDR3 sequences, about 7% seen once. V is TRBV6-2 or TRBV6-3 and J is TRBJ2-4; TRBD1 is a possible D gene (7 bases). Sequencing used blood, either unsorted or a sorted T cell fraction (not recorded which). The source of this sequence is a female donor with ankylosing spondylitis or in good health (not recorded which). The CDR3 reads CASSLADSQGDIQYF. The CDR3 DNA reads TGTGCCAGCAGTTTAGCGGACTCTCAGGGGGACATTCAGTACTTC.